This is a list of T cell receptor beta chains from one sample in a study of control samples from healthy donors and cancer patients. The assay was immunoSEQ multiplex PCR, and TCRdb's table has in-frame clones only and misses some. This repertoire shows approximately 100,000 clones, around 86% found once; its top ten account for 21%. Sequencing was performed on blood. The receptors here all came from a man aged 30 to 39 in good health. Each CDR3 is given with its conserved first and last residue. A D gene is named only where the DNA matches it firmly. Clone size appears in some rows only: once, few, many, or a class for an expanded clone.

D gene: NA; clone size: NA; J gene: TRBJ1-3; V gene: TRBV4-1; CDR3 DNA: TGCGCCAGCAGCTTGAGACAGGTCCCTGGAAACACCATATATTTT; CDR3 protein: CASSLRQVPGNTIYF
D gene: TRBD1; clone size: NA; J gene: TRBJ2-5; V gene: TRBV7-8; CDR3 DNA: TGTGCCAGCAGCACCGGACAGGGAGGACAAGAGACCCAGTACTTC; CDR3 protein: CASSTGQGGQETQYF
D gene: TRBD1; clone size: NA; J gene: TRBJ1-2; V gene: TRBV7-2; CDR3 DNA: TGTGCCAGCAGCCCATACAGGGGTCTCGCTAACTATGGCTACACCTTC; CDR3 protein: CASSPYRGLANYGYTF
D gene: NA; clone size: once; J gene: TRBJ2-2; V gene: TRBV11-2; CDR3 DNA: TGTGCCAGCAGCTTAGGAGGAGCCTTGGGGACCGGGGAGCTGTTTTTT; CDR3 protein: CASSLGGALGTGELFF
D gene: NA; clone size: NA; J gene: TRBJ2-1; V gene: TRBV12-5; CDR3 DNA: TGTGCTAGTGGTTTGGTGAATGAGCAGTTCTTC; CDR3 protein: CASGLVNEQFF
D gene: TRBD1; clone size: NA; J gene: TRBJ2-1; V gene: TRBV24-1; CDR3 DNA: TGTGCCACCAGTGATTTCTCGGGACAGGGGTGGGGTGAGCAGTTCTTC; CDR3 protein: CATSDFSGQGWGEQFF
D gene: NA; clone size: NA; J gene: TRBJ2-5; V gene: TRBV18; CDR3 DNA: TGTGCCAGCTCACCCTCGGGCCCCCCCCAAGAGACCCAGTACTTC; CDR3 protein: CASSPSGPPQETQYF
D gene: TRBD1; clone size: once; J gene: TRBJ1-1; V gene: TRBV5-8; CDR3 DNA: TGTGCCAGCAGCTTGGGCCAGGGGGAGAACACTGAAGCTTTCTTT; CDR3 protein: CASSLGQGENTEAFF
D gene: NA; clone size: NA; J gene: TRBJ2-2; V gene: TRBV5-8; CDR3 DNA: TGTGCCAGCCGAGCGACAGGCAGGGACACCGGGGAGCTGTTTTTT; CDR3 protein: CASRATGRDTGELFF
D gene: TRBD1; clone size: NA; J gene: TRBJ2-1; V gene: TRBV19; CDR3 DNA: TGTGCCAGTAGTATCCCGGGACAGGGGAATGAGCAGTTCTTC; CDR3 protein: CASSIPGQGNEQFF
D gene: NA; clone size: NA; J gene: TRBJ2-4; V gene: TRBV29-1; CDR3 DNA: TGCAGCGTTGAAGATCGTCGGGTCCCGGGAAACATTCAGTACTTC; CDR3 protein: CSVEDRRVPGNIQYF
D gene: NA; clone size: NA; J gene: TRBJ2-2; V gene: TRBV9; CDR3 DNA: TGTGCCAGCAGCGTAGCTCTTGGGGGGACCGGGGAGCTGTTTTTT; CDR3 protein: CASSVALGGTGELFF
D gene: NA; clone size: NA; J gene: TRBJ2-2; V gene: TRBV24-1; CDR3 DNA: TGTGCCACCAGTGATTATAGTGGGCCAGGGGAGCTGTTTTTT; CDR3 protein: CATSDYSGPGELFF
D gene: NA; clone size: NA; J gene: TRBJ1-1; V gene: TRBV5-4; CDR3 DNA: TGTGCCATCCCATCCGGGGGAGGGAACACTGAAGCTTTCTTT; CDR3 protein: CAIPSGGGNTEAFF
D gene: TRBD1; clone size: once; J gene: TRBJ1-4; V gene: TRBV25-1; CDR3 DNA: TGTGCCAGCAGTGAGCCTACAGGGGGCAGGGAAAAACTGTTTTTT; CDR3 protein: CASSEPTGGREKLFF
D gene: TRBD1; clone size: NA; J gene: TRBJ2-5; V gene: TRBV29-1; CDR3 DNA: TGCAGCGTTGCGGGACAGGGTAGTTTAGAGACCCAGTACTTC; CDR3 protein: CSVAGQGSLETQYF
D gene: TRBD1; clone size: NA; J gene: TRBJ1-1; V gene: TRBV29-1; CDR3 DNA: TGCAGCGTTGGAGGGACAGGGAAGGCGACTGAAGCTTTCTTT; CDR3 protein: CSVGGTGKATEAFF
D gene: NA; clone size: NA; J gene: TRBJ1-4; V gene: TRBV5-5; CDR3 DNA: TGTGCCAGCAGCTTGGCGGTGAAGACAGAAAAACTGTTTTTT; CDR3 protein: CASSLAVKTEKLFF
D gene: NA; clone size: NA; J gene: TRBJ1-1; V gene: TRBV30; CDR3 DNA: TGTGCCTGGAGTCGAGGAGGGTGGGGAGAAGCTTTCTTT; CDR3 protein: CAWSRGGWGEAFF
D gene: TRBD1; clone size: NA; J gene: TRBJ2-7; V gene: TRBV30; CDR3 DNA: TGTGCCTGGCGACAGGGGGGCGAGCAGTACTTC; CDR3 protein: CAWRQGGEQYF
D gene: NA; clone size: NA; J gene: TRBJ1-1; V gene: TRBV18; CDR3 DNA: TGTGCCACCCTGGTTGGTCAGAACACTGAAGCTTTCTTT; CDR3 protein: CATLVGQNTEAFF
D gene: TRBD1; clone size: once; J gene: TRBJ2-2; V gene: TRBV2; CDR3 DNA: TGTGCCAGCGGACATCCCGGGACAGACACCGGGGAGCTGTTTTTT; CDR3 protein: CASGHPGTDTGELFF
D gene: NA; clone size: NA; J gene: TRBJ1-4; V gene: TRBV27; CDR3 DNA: TGTGCCAGCAGTTTCGCGGGGCCCCCTAATGAAAAACTGTTTTTT; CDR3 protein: CASSFAGPPNEKLFF
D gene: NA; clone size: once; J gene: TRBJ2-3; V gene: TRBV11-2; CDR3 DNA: TGTGCCAGCAGCTCCCGCACAGATACGCAGTATTTT; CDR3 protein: CASSSRTDTQYF
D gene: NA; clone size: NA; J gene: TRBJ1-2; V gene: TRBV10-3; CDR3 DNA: TGTGCCATCAGTGAGCAGGAGGGTGGCTACACCTTC; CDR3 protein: CAISEQEGGYTF
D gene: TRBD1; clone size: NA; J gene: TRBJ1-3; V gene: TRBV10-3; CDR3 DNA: TGTGCCATCAGCTCGGGACAGGATAACACCATATATTTT; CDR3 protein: CAISSGQDNTIYF
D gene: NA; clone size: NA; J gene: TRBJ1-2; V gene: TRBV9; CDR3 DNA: TGTGCCAGCAGCGTAGGGGAAGGCCCTATCTATGGCTACACCTTC; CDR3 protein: CASSVGEGPIYGYTF
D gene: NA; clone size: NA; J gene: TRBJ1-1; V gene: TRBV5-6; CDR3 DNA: TGTGCCAGCAGCTTGGTGGGGGCTAACACTGAAGCTTTCTTT; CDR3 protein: CASSLVGANTEAFF
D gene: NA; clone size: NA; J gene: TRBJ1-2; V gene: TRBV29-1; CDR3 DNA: TGCAGCGTTGTAGAGGAGGGGCTTAACTATGGCTACACCTTC; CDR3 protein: CSVVEEGLNYGYTF
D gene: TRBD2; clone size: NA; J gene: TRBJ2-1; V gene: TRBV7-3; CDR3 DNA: TGTGCCAGCAGCCCAGGGACTAGCGGGGGGACCATTTATTACAATGAGCAGTTCTTC; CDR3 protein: CASSPGTSGGTIYYNEQFF
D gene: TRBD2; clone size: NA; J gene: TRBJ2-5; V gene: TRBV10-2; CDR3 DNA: TGCGCCAGCAGTGACGTCAGGGCTAGCGGGGTACAAGAGACCCAGTACTTC; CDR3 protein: CASSDVRASGVQETQYF
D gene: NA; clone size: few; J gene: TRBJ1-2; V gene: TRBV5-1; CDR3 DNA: TGCGCCAGCAGCTTGGTGGAGGGGCGCGGCTATGGCTACACCTTC; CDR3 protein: CASSLVEGRGYGYTF
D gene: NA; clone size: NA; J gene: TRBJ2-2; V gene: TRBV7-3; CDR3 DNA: TGTGCCAGCAGCTTATTGGGTCGCAGGGGGGAGATATCGAACACCGGGGAGCTGTTTTTT; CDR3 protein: CASSLLGRRGEISNTGELFF
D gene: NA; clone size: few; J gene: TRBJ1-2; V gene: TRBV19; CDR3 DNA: TGTGCCAGTAGTATAGACAGGGGTCGGGCTAACTATGGCTACACCTTC; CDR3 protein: CASSIDRGRANYGYTF
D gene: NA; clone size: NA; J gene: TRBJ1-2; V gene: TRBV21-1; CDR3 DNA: TGTGCCAGCAGCAACCAGGGGTTTTTCGGCTACACCTTC; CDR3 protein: CASSNQGFFGYTF
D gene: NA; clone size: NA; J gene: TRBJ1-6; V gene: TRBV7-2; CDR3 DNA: TGTGCCAGCAGCTTTACCGGGGCCCCAAGAGAAGGTTCACCCCTCCACTTT; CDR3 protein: CASSFTGAPREGSPLHF
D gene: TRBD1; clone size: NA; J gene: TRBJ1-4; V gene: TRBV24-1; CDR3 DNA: TGTGCCACCAGTGGCGATACAGGGGAAATTCATGAAAAACTGTTTTTT; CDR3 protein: CATSGDTGEIHEKLFF
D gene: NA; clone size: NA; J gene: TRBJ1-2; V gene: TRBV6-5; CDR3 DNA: TGTGCCAGCAGTTACTCGACACAGATCTATGGCTACACCTTC; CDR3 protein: CASSYSTQIYGYTF
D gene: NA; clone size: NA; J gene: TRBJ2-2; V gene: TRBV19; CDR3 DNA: TGTGCCAGTACGTCCGATAGCTGGGCCGGGGAGCTGTTTTTT; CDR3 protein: CASTSDSWAGELFF
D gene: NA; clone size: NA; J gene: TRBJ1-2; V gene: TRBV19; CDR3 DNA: TGTGCCAGTATCCGGTCGGCAGGGAATGTGTTGGGTTTAGGTGGCTACACCTTC; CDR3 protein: CASIRSAGNVLGLGGYTF
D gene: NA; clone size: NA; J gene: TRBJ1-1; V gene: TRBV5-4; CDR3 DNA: TGTGCCAGCAACCTTGGGGGAGGGAACACTGAAGCTTTCTTT; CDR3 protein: CASNLGGGNTEAFF
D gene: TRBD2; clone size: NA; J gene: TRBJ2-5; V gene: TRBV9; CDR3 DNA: TGTGCCAGCAGCGTTGGTCCGGGACTAGCGGGGGGGCGAGAGACCCAGTACTTC; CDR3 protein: CASSVGPGLAGGRETQYF
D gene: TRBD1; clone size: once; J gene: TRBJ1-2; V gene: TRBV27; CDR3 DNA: TGTGCCAGCAGTTCAGACAGGGGGCACTATGGCTACACCTTC; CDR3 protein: CASSSDRGHYGYTF
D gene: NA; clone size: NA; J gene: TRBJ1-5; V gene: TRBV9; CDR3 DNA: TGTGCCAGCAGCGTAGAGGGTAGCAATCAGCCCCAGCATTTT; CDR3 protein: CASSVEGSNQPQHF
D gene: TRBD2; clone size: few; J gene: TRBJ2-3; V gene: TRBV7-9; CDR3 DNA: TGTGCCAGCAGCTTTGGGAGGGGCGGGCCGCTCGGCACAGATACGCAGTATTTT; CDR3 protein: CASSFGRGGPLGTDTQYF
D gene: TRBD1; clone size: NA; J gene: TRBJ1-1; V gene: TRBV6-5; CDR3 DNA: TGTGCCAGCAGCCTCAGGGGGACTGAAGCTTTCTTT; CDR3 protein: CASSLRGTEAFF
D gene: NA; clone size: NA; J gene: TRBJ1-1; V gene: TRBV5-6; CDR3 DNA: TGTGCCAGCAGCTCGCCGACAGGTTCCACTGAAGCTTTCTTT; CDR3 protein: CASSSPTGSTEAFF
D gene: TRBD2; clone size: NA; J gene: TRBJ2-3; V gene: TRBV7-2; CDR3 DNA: TGTGCCAGCAGCGTAAGGGGACTATCCTCAGATACGCAGTATTTT; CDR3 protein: CASSVRGLSSDTQYF
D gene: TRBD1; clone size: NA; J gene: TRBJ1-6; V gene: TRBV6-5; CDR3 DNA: TGTGCCAGCAAGAACACAGGGGGAGATAATTCACCCCTCCACTTT; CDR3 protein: CASKNTGGDNSPLHF
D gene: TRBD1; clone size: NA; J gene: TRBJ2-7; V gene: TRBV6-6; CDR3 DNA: TGTGCCAGCAGCGGAACAGGGGGATGGGACGAGCAGTACTTC; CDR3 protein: CASSGTGGWDEQYF
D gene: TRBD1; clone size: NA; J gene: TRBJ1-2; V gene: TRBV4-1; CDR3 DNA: TGCGCCAGCAGCCAAGAGGCCCCGACAGGGAATAACTATGGCTACACCTTC; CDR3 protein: CASSQEAPTGNNYGYTF
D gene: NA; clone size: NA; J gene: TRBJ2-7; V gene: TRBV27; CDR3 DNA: TGTGCCAGCAGTTCCCAGGGGGGGACCTACGAGCAGTACTTC; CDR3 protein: CASSSQGGTYEQYF
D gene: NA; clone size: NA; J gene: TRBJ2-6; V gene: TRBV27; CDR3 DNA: TGTGCCAGCAGTTTATGGCCCGAGGGTTTCGGGGCCAACGTCCTGACTTTC; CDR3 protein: CASSLWPEGFGANVLTF
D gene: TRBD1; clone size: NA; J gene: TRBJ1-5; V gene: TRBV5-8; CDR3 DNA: TGTGCCAGCTTACCGGGACAGGGATCCCCCGGCAATCAGCCCCAGCATTTT; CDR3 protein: CASLPGQGSPGNQPQHF
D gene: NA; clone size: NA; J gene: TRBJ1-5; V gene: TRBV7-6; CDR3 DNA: TGTGCCAGCAGCTTGTACGGATCAAATGAGCCCCAGCATTTT; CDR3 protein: CASSLYGSNEPQHF
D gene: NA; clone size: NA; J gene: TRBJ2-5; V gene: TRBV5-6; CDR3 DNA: TGTGCCAGCAAGTCGGCGGTAGAAGAGACCCAGTACTTC; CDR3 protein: CASKSAVEETQYF
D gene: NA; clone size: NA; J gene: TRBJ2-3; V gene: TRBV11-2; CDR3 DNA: TGTGCCAGCAGCTTACCTTCAACAGATACGCAGTATTTT; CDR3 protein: CASSLPSTDTQYF